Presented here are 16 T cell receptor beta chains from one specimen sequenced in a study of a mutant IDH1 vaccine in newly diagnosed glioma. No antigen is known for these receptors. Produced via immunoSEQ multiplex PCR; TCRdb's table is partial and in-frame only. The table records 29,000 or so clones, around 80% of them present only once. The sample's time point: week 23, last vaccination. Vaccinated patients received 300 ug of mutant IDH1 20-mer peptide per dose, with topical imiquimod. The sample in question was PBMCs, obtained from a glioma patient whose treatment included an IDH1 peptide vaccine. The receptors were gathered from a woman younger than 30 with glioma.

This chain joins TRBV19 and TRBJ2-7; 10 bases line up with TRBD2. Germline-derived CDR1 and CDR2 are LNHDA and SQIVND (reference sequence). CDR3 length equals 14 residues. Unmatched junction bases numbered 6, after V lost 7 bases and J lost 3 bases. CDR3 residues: CASTTSSGSYEQYF. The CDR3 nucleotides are TGTGCCAGTACTACGTCTAGCGGGAGCTACGAGCAGTACTTC.

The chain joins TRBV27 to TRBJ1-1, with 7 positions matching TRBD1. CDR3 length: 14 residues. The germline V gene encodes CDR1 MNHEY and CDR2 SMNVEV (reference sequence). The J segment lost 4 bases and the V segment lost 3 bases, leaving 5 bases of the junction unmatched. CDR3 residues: CASSLDRLGTEAFF. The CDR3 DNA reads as TGTGCCAGCAGTTTGGACAGGCTGGGCACTGAAGCTTTCTTT.

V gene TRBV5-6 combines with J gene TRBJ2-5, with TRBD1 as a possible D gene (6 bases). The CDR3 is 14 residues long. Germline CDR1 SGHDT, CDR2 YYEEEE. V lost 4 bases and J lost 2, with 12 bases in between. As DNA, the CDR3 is TGTGCCAGCAGCGGTGACAGGTATCAAGAGACCCAGTACTTC. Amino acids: CASSGDRYQETQYF.

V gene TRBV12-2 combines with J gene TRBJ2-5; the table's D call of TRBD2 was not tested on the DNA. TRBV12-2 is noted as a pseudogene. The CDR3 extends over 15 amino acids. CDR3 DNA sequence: TGTGCAAGTCGCTTAAGGAGAGCTACCCAAGAGACCCAGTACTTC. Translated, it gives CASRLRRATQETQYF.

The CDR3 protein is CASSLRRLAGGRYQETQYF. The CDR3 bases are TGTGCCAGCAGCTTACGGAGACTAGCGGGGGGACGGTACCAAGAGACCCAGTACTTC. The chain couples TRBV7-8 to TRBJ2-5; 13 nucleotides line up with TRBD2. The CDR3 covers 19 residues. V was clipped by 2 bases and J by 0 bases; unmatched bases: 9. Germline CDR1 reads SGHVS; CDR2 reads FQNEAQ. Based on the CDR3 plus reference TRBV7-8 and TRBJ2-5, the full variable domain is GAGVSQSPRYKVAKRGQDVALRCDPISGHVSLFWYQQALGQGPEFLTYFQNEAQLDKSGLPSDRFFAERPEGSVSTLKIQRTQQEDSAVYLCASSLRRLAGGRYQETQYFGPGTRLLVL.

The CDR3 DNA reads as TGCGCCAGCAGCCAAGAGGCTAATCCCGGGGAGCTGTTTTTT. This gives the protein CASSQEANPGELFF. V usage is TRBV4-1 and J usage is TRBJ2-2; D gene uncertain. Trimming left V 0 bases short and J 6 bases short, with 8 bases between. The CDR3 sequence is 14 residues long. CDR1 and CDR2 (germline): MGHRA, YSYEKL.

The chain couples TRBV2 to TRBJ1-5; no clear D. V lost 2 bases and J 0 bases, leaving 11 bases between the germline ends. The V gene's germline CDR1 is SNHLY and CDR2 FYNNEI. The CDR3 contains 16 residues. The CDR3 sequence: CASSEQDPGSNQPQHF. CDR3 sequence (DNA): TGTGCCAGCAGTGAACAGGACCCGGGTAGCAATCAGCCCCAGCATTTT.

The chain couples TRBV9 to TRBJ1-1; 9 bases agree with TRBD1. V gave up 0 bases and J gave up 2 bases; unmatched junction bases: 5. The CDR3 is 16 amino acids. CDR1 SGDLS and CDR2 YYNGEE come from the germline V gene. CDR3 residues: CASSVDGTGINTEAFF. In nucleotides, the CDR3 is TGTGCCAGCAGCGTAGACGGGACAGGGATCAACACTGAAGCTTTCTTT.

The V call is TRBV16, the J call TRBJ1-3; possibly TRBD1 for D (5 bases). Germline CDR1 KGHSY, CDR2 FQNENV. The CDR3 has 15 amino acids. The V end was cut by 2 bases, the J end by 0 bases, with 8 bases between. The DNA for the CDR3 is TGTGCCAGCAGCCAAACCGGGACCTCTGGAAACACCATATATTTT. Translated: CASSQTGTSGNTIYF.

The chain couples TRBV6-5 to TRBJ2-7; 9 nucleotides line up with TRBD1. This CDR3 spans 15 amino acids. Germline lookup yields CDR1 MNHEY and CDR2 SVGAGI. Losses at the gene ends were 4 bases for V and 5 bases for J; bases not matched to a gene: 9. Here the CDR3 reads CASSSRHRGLNEQYF. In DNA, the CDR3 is TGTGCCAGCAGTTCTCGCCACAGGGGGCTCAACGAGCAGTACTTC.

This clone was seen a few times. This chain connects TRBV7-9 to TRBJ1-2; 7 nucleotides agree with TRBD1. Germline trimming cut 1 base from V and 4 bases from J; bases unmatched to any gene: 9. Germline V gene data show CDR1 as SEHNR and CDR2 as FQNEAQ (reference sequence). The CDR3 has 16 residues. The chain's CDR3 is CASSLGGDRLSYGYTF. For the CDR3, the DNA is TGTGCCAGCAGCTTAGGAGGGGACAGACTATCCTATGGCTACACCTTC.

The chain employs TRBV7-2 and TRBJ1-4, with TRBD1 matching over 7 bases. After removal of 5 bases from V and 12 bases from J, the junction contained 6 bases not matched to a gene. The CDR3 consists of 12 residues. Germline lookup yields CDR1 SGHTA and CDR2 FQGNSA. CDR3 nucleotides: TGTGCCAGCAGCCTTGACAGGGAAGAACTGTTTTTT. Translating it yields CASSLDREELFF.

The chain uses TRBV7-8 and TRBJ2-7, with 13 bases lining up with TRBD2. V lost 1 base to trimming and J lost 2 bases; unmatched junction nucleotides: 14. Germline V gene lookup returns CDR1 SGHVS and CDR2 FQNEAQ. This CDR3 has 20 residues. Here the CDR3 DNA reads TGTGCCAGCAGCTTAGGTGTACGGGCAGGACTAGCGGGAGCTCCCTACGAGCAGTACTTC. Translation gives CASSLGVRAGLAGAPYEQYF.

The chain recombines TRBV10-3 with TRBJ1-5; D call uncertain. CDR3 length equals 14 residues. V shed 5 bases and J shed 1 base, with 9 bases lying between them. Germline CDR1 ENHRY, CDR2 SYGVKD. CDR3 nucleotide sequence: TGTGCCATCAGTTCGGGGATCAGCAATCAGCCCCAGCATTTT. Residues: CAISSGISNQPQHF.

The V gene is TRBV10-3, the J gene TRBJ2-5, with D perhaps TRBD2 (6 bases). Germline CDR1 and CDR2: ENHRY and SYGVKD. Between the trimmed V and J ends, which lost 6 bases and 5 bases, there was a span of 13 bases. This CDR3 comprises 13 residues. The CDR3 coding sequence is TGTGCCATCAGGGAGGGACTGGAGGAGACCCAGTACTTC. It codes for CAIREGLEETQYF.

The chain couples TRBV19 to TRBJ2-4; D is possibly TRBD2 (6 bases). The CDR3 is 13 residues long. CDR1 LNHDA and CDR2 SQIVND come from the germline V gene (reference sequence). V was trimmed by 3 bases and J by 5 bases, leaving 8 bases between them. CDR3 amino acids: CASSMGTQNIQYF. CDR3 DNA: TGTGCCAGTAGTATGGGGACTCAAAACATTCAGTACTTC.